A single sample gave rise to the 21 T cell receptor beta chains below, sequenced in a study of blood T cell repertoires in COVID-19 (dated by TCRdb to 2018 to 2020). The method behind the library was the immunoSEQ multiplex PCR assay. This immuneACCESS table, as held by TCRdb, lists in-frame sequences with V and J called but not all clones. Of the missing ones, under half trace to an unresolved V gene in checked studies; the others have no known cause. This sample has hundreds of thousands of clones in its table, and 80% to 90% of those were observed once. The biggest ten clones account for over 3.5% of the sample. The specimen was peripheral blood. Every receptor here comes from a woman in her sixties or seventies with acute or convalescent COVID-19.

V is TRBV7-2 and J is TRBJ2-7, with 9 bases fitting TRBD1. The CDR3 totals 14 residues. Trimming cost V 5 bases and J 2 bases; bases outside gene matches: 4. The germline V gene encodes CDR1 SGHTA and CDR2 FQGNSA. CDR3 loop: CASSPGQGPYEQYF. The CDR3 bases are TGTGCCAGCAGCCCGGGACAGGGACCCTACGAGCAGTACTTC.

The chain couples TRBV9 to TRBJ1-2; TRBD1 matches 7 bases. The ends lost 1 base at V and 7 bases at J; junction bases unmatched: 10. Germline CDR1 is SGDLS and CDR2 is YYNGEE. This CDR3 is 15 amino acids long. The CDR3 sequence is CASSVSAGTEAGYTF. CDR3 in DNA: TGTGCCAGCAGCGTAAGTGCCGGGACAGAGGCTGGCTACACCTTC.

The chain couples TRBV30 to TRBJ2-7; no reliable D call. V lost 3 bases and J 2 bases, leaving 11 bases between the germline ends. Germline CDR1 is GTSNPN and CDR2 is SVGIG (reference sequence). There are 13 residues in the CDR3. As DNA, the CDR3 is TGTGCCTGGAGGGCAGGCGTCACCTACGAGCAGTACTTC. It specifies CAWRAGVTYEQYF.

This chain joins TRBV3-1 (or the pseudogene TRBV3-2) and TRBJ1-3; tentatively, D is TRBD1 (5 bases). The germline CDR1 and CDR2 sequences are LGHDT and YNNKEL (reference sequence). Trimming took off 4 bases at V and 0 bases at J, with 13 bases between the two ends. This CDR3 region has 16 residues. CDR3 in DNA: TGTGCCAGCAGCCCCCCAGGGTTCCTCTCTGGAAACACCATATATTTT. It yields the protein CASSPPGFLSGNTIYF.

V usage is TRBV5-4 and J usage is TRBJ2-1; TRBD1 matches at 11 bases. The CDR3 runs to 15 residues. Germline loops: CDR1 SGHNT, CDR2 YYREEE (reference sequence). After removal of 5 bases from V and 9 bases from J, the junction contained 10 bases not matched to a gene. CDR3 in DNA: TGTGCCAGCAGTGGAAGGACAGGGGGCGGGGGTGAGCAGTTCTTC. Amino acid sequence: CASSGRTGGGGEQFF.

The chain combines TRBV7-9 with TRBJ1-1; TRBD1 matches at 8 bases. Germline V CDR1 and CDR2: SEHNR, FQNEAQ (reference sequence). V lost 2 bases and J lost 3; bases outside the gene matches: 5. The CDR3 contains 15 residues. The CDR3 DNA is TGTGCCAGCAGCTTAAGCAGGGGGCTCTACACTGAAGCTTTCTTT. It yields the protein CASSLSRGLYTEAFF.

This sequence joins TRBV9 and TRBJ2-5; 9 nucleotides agree with TRBD2. The CDR3 is made up of 15 amino acids. J lost 2 bases, V lost 2 bases, and 4 bases had no gene match. Germline V gene sequence: CDR1 SGDLS, CDR2 YYNGEE. CDR3 loop: CASSVLAGGQETQYF. The CDR3 DNA reads as TGTGCCAGCAGCGTGCTGGCGGGGGGGCAAGAGACCCAGTACTTC.

The chain couples TRBV28 to TRBJ1-2; the match to TRBD1 covers 7 bases. The length of the CDR3 is 13 residues. The germline gives CDR1 MDHEN, CDR2 SYDVKM. V lost 4 bases, J lost 4 bases, and 3 bases stayed unmatched. The CDR3, as DNA: TGTGCCAGCAGTTGGGGGACAGCCTATGGCTACACCTTC. This encodes CASSWGTAYGYTF.

The rearrangement links TRBV7-2 to TRBJ2-1; 7 bases align to TRBD2. CDR3 size: 16 residues. V dropped 4 bases and J dropped 0; count of bases not matched to a gene: 6. Germline values: CDR1 SGHTA, CDR2 FQGNSA. This chain's CDR3 is CASSSEAGSSYNEQFF. The CDR3 DNA is TGTGCCAGCAGCTCCGAAGCGGGGAGCTCCTACAATGAGCAGTTCTTC.

This sequence joins TRBV7-2 and TRBJ1-5; TRBD1 aligns across 8 bases. Trimming cost V 5 bases and J 0 bases; bases outside gene matches: 3. The CDR3 is made up of 15 amino acids. Germline V gene sequence: CDR1 SGHTA, CDR2 FQGNSA. The CDR3 coding sequence is TGTGCCAGCAGCACAGGGGGATTTAGCAATCAGCCCCAGCATTTT. Amino acid sequence: CASSTGGFSNQPQHF.

This chain uses TRBV10-3 with TRBJ1-1, with a weak D call TRBD1 (5 bases). Trimming shortened V by 0 bases and J by 1 base, and 9 bases separated the two germline ends. There are 15 residues in the CDR3. The germline V gene encodes CDR1 ENHRY and CDR2 SYGVKD. The CDR3 DNA is TGTGCCATCAGTGAGTCGGACACGCCGAACACTGAAGCTTTCTTT. The encoded protein is CAISESDTPNTEAFF.

CDR3 coding DNA: TGTGCCAGCAATATCCCCACGGGCAGGGTCTATGGCTACACCTTC. Translation: CASNIPTGRVYGYTF. The chain links TRBV7-2 to TRBJ1-2; D is perhaps TRBD1 (5 bases). This CDR3 is 15 amino acids long. Trimming took 7 bases from V and 4 from J, leaving 19 bases between them. CDR1 is SGHTA, CDR2 FQGNSA, per germline.

The chain recombines TRBV4-2 with TRBJ2-1; TRBD1 matches at 8 bases. CDR3 length: 17 residues. Germline V gene sequence: CDR1 LGHNA, CDR2 YNFKEQ. The V and J ends lost 2 bases and 7 bases, in that order; junction bases with no gene match: 13. This CDR3 is CASSQPIQDREANEQFF. The CDR3 DNA reads TGTGCCAGCAGCCAACCGATTCAGGACAGGGAGGCGAATGAGCAGTTCTTC.

The chain links TRBV15 to TRBJ1-2; D gene unclear. The CDR3 has 14 amino acids. V was cut by 4 bases and J by 5 bases, with 14 bases left in between. CDR1 is LNHNV, CDR2 YYDKDF, per germline (reference sequence). CDR3 nucleotides: TGTGCCACCAGCACTGGAGGTGGGCTATATGGCTACACCTTC. Protein sequence: CATSTGGGLYGYTF. The full variable domain, with the rest looked up from reference TRBV15 and TRBJ1-2, is DAMVIQNPRYQVTQFGKPVTLSCSQTLNHNVMYWYQQKSSQAPKLLFHYYDKDFNNEADTPDNFQSRRPNTSFCFLDIRSPGLGDTAMYLCATSTGGGLYGYTFGSGTRLTVV.

V is TRBV5-1 and J is TRBJ1-1, with TRBD1 identical over 7 bases. The CDR3 sequence is 12 residues long. V lost 4 bases to trimming and J lost 5 bases; unmatched junction nucleotides: 2. Germline CDR1 reads SGHRS; CDR2 reads YFSETQ. As DNA, the CDR3 is TGCGCCAGCAGCCGGGACAGAACTGAAGCTTTCTTT. Its translation: CASSRDRTEAFF.

The rearrangement uses TRBV5-4 and TRBJ1-5, with 7 bases identical to TRBD1. With 4 bases clipped from V and 3 bases from J, the junction kept 7 bases outside the gene matches. Per germline, CDR1 SGHNT and CDR2 YYREEE (reference sequence). CDR3 length equals 15 residues. The CDR3 spells CASSPGTEINQPQHF. The CDR3 nucleotides are TGTGCCAGCAGCCCCGGGACAGAAATCAATCAGCCCCAGCATTTT.

This chain links TRBV4-3 with TRBJ2-2; 13 bases align to TRBD2. Germline-derived CDR1 and CDR2 are LGHNA and YSLEER. The J segment lost 2 bases and the V segment lost 4 bases, leaving 1 base of the junction unmatched. The CDR3 consists of 16 residues. This chain's CDR3 is CASSRLAGGNTGELFF. The CDR3 bases are TGCGCCAGCAGCCGACTAGCGGGGGGCAACACCGGGGAGCTGTTTTTT.

The CDR3 DNA sequence: TGTGCCAGCAGCTTGGAGAAGGAGTTGAACACTGAAGCTTTCTTT. This codes for CASSLEKELNTEAFF. The genes are TRBV5-5 and TRBJ1-1; D uncertain. The length of the CDR3 is 15 residues. Per germline, CDR1 SGHKS and CDR2 YYEKEE (reference sequence). V lost 0 bases, J lost 0 bases, and 9 bases lay in between.

The rearrangement links TRBV5-6 to TRBJ2-7; D is unclear. Between the trimmed V and J ends, which lost 2 bases and 0 bases, there was a span of 9 bases. Germline CDR1 is SGHDT and CDR2 is YYEEEE. CDR3 length: 14 amino acids. This chain's CDR3 is CASSFAGASYEQYF. The DNA of the CDR3 is TGTGCCAGCAGCTTTGCCGGAGCCTCCTACGAGCAGTACTTC.

The chain uses TRBV9 and TRBJ1-1; the D is unclear. The V gene lost 0 bases and the J gene lost 0 bases, with 9 bases spanning the gap. Germline V gene data show CDR1 as SGDLS and CDR2 as YYNGEE. The CDR3 is 15 amino acids. The CDR3 coding sequence is TGTGCCAGCAGCGTAGTAGTCAACCTGAACACTGAAGCTTTCTTT. It specifies CASSVVVNLNTEAFF.

The chain employs TRBV6-5 and TRBJ2-2; D remains ambiguous. From germline, CDR1 is MNHEY and CDR2 SVGAGI. The germline V and J ends were trimmed by 2 bases and 6 bases, with 10 bases remaining between them. The CDR3 consists of 14 residues. Written as DNA, the CDR3 is TGTGCCAGCAGTTACGAAATAGCTTCCGGGGAGCTGTTTTTT. This codes for CASSYEIASGELFF.